A selection of T cell receptor beta chains follows, all from one sample in a study of TIL therapy for anti-PD-1-resistant metastatic lung cancer. Method: immunoSEQ multiplex PCR; TCRdb's copy keeps in-frame clones and lacks some. This sample has tens of thousands of clones, with roughly 72% found just once. The sample here was tumor tissue, taken at baseline. The receptor source for this set is a person aged 25-85 years with non-small cell lung cancer. Both conserved end residues are part of each CDR3. D genes are given only for firm matches. Expanded clones are given a class, and other clones once, few, many or no size at all.

d_gene,j_gene,v_gene,abundance,CDR3nt,CDR3aa
TRBD2,TRBJ2-3,TRBV11-1,few,TGTGCCAGCAGCCAACTAGCGGGGGGCACAGATACGCAGTATTTT,CASSQLAGGTDTQYF
TRBD2,TRBJ2-1,TRBV10-1,-,TGCGCCAGCAGTGAGTCGACTAGCGGGGGCAATGAGCAGTTCTTC,CASSESTSGGNEQFF
TRBD2,TRBJ2-1,TRBV18,-,TGTGCCAGCTCACCTCGGGCTAGCGGGGGGGTACAGAATGAGCAGTTCTTC,CASSPRASGGVQNEQFF
TRBD1,TRBJ1-2,TRBV19,-,TGTGCCAGTAGTATAGTTCCCCCGACAGGGAACTATGGCTACACCTTC,CASSIVPPTGNYGYTF
-,TRBJ2-5,TRBV7-2,-,TGTGCCAGCAGCTTAGTGCTGGGGAGGGAGACCCAGTACTTC,CASSLVLGRETQYF
TRBD2,TRBJ2-7,TRBV5-8,-,TGTGCCAGCAGCTTGGGGACTAGCTCCTACGAGCAGTACTTC,CASSLGTSSYEQYF
TRBD2,TRBJ2-7,TRBV6-6,-,TGTGCCAGCGGCTTCAAAAGCGGGGGCTTCTCCTACGAGCAGTACTTC,CASGFKSGGFSYEQYF
-,TRBJ2-3,TRBV19,-,TGTGCCAGTAGTCTACAGGGTCGGGGGACAGATACGCAGTATTTT,CASSLQGRGTDTQYF
TRBD2,TRBJ2-3,TRBV9,-,TGTGCCAGCAGCGTAGCTGGTCTGACTAGCGGGGATACGCAGTATTTT,CASSVAGLTSGDTQYF
TRBD1,TRBJ2-2,TRBV9,-,TGTGCCAGCAGCCCTGGACAGGTCACCGGGGAGCTGTTTTTT,CASSPGQVTGELFF
-,TRBJ1-1,TRBV5-1,once,TGCGCCAGCAGTTGGACAGCGAACACTGAAGCTTTCTTT,CASSWTANTEAFF
-,TRBJ1-4,TRBV19,once,TGTGCCAGTCACGGACACGATGATAATGAAAAACTGTTTTTT,CASHGHDDNEKLFF
-,TRBJ1-4,TRBV5-1,-,TGCGCCAGCAGCGAGGGACAATCTGAAAAACTGTTTTTT,CASSEGQSEKLFF
TRBD1,TRBJ2-2,TRBV6-5,medium-sized,TGTGCCAGCAGAATCGGGACAGGGAGCACCGGGGAGCTGTTTTTT,CASRIGTGSTGELFF
TRBD1,TRBJ1-2,TRBV5-1,-,TGCGCCAGCAGCGTCGGGGACAGTAGATACGGCTACACCTTC,CASSVGDSRYGYTF
-,TRBJ1-1,TRBV6-5,-,TGTGCCAGCAATTTGGTGACTGAGGGGCCTGAAGCTTTCTTT,CASNLVTEGPEAFF
TRBD1,TRBJ2-7,TRBV19,once,TGTGCCAGTAGTATTAGGACTAGAACCGGGACAGGGGGCGACGAGCAGTACTTC,CASSIRTRTGTGGDEQYF
-,TRBJ2-1,TRBV19,medium-sized,TGTGCCAGTAGTTTTGGGGGCAGGGCTAATGAGCAGTTCTTC,CASSFGGRANEQFF
-,TRBJ2-2,TRBV2,-,TGTGCCAGCAGTCCCGACGCCGTTTTTACCGGGGAGCTGTTTTTT,CASSPDAVFTGELFF
TRBD2,TRBJ2-7,TRBV7-3,-,TGTGCCAGCAGCTTAAATCCTAGCGGGGGTTACGAGCAGTACTTC,CASSLNPSGGYEQYF
TRBD2,TRBJ2-1,TRBV6-4,-,TGTGCCAGCAGTGAGGGACTAGCGGGGGGGCACGCTGAGCAGTTCTTC,CASSEGLAGGHAEQFF
TRBD1,TRBJ1-2,TRBV13,-,TGTGCCAGCAGCACCCGGACAGGGGATGGCTACACCTTC,CASSTRTGDGYTF
-,TRBJ2-3,TRBV29-1,-,TGCAGCGTTGATAACAGAGTAAGCACTAGCACAGATACGCAGTATTTT,CSVDNRVSTSTDTQYF
-,TRBJ2-7,TRBV5-4,once,TGTGCCAGCAGCTTCGGCCCCGAGCAGTACTTC,CASSFGPEQYF
-,TRBJ1-3,TRBV7-7,-,TGTGCTAGCAGCCCTCAGGCGGGGTCTGGAAACACCATATATTTT,CASSPQAGSGNTIYF
-,TRBJ2-1,TRBV2,-,TGTGCCAGCACCCAGGCAGGGTCCGTCTACAATGAGCAGTTCTTC,CASTQAGSVYNEQFF
TRBD1,TRBJ2-7,TRBV7-2,-,TGTGCCAGCAGCTCGGGACAGATCTCCTACGAGCAGTACTTC,CASSSGQISYEQYF
TRBD2,TRBJ2-3,TRBV6-5,-,TGTGCCAGCACGAGCGGGGACACAGATACGCAGTATTTT,CASTSGDTDTQYF
-,TRBJ2-1,TRBV11-3,-,TGTGCCAGCAGCCTAGAGATGAATGAGCAGTTCTTC,CASSLEMNEQFF
TRBD2,TRBJ2-6,TRBV4-2,once,TGTGCCAGCAGCCAAGATGGGGGGGCTGGGGCCAACGTCCTGACTTTC,CASSQDGGAGANVLTF
TRBD1,TRBJ2-7,TRBV7-9,few,TGTGCCAGCAGCTTTGGGACAGCAACCTACGAGCAGTACTTC,CASSFGTATYEQYF
-,TRBJ1-2,TRBV6-6,-,TGTGCCAGCAGTCACGAGGCAGGCTATGGCTACACCTTC,CASSHEAGYGYTF
-,TRBJ2-2,TRBV11-2,-,TGTGCCAGCAGCCTAAGGGGCAGAAAGGGGGCCGGGGAGCTGTTTTTT,CASSLRGRKGAGELFF